This T cell receptor (beta chain) was retrieved from a study of T cells in tuberculosis. The wider study: A South African cohort included IGRA-negative adolescents, latently infected IGRA-positive adolescents and adults with active tuberculosis. Blood was taken before or within 7 days of anti-tuberculosis therapy.

Time point of the sample: new active TB diagnosis, blood taken before or within 7 days of starting treatment. Comment on this clone: Its antigen is not known.

The V gene end was trimmed by 2 bases and the J gene end by 0 bases; junction bases not matched to a gene: 2. Per germline, CDR1 SGHRS and CDR2 YFSETQ. The CDR3 has 14 residues. Here immunoSEQ multiplex PCR was the method, and the copy in TCRdb shows in-frame clones only, minus some. The table has under 40,000 clones, approximately 85% seen once. General study results and limits: Shorter CDR3-alpha in active tuberculosis partly drove smaller distances.

This specimen was PBMCs, taken at tuberculosis diagnosis. The V gene is TRBV5-1, the J gene TRBJ2-7; TRBD1 matches 7 bases. The TCR sequence derives from an adult with tuberculosis. DNA of the CDR3: TGCGCCAGCAGCTTTGGGACAGACTCCTACGAGCAGTACTTC. It yields the protein CASSFGTDSYEQYF.